This T cell receptor beta chain was found in a study of blood T cell repertoires in COVID-19. Study-level information: PBMCs, B-cell-depleted T cells, or T cells were the source of the cDNA or gDNA that made up the material.

CDR1 and CDR2 from the germline V gene are SGHVS and FQNEAQ. This CDR3 contains 16 residues. V lost 2 bases to trimming and J lost 4 bases; unmatched junction nucleotides: 9. Only in-frame clones appear in the TCRdb table, and some are missing; sequencing was by immunoSEQ multiplex PCR. The sample contains a few hundred thousand clones, approximately 86% of which appear only once. The genes are TRBV7-8 and TRBJ1-2, with 8 bases aligning to TRBD1. This clonotype originated in a man between 18 and 29 years old with acute COVID-19. Sequences were obtained from PBMCs or T cells enriched from blood (not recorded which). CDR3 coding DNA: TGTGCCAGCAGCTTACGGGACAGGTCGAACTCCTATGGCTACACCTTC. This gives the protein CASSLRDRSNSYGYTF. Together with reference TRBV7-8 and TRBJ1-2, the CDR3 gives the full variable domain: GAGVSQSPRYKVAKRGQDVALRCDPISGHVSLFWYQQALGQGPEFLTYFQNEAQLDKSGLPSDRFFAERPEGSVSTLKIQRTQQEDSAVYLCASSLRDRSNSYGYTFGSGTRLTVV.